The rows below give T cell receptor beta chains drawn from one sample of a study of vaccination and CD4 T cells after COVID-19. TCRdb re-called the PCR reads with MiXCR, one entry per CDR3 protein. The profile shows under 20,000 distinct CDR3 sequences, about 42% of them singletons. These receptors' antigens are unknown. This material consisted of CD4+ T cells from blood, cultured in vitro, taken before SARS-CoV-2 vaccination. All receptors come from a human donor who received a COVID-19 vaccine. CDR3s include the opening cysteine and the closing phenylalanine or tryptophan. A D gene is named only where the DNA matches it firmly. Expanded clones get a size class; other rows say once, few or many, or leave the size out.

size,J,D,V,DNA,CDR3
.,TRBJ1-5,.,TRBV5-1,TGCGCCAGCAGCTTGGACCCCAGGGAGCCCCAGCATTTT,CASSLDPREPQHF
.,TRBJ2-6,.,TRBV25-1,TGTGCCAGCAGTAAAACAGGTACTGGGGCCAACGTCCTGACTTTC,CASSKTGTGANVLTF
.,TRBJ2-1,.,TRBV21-1,TGTGCCAGCCCTCAAAGGCACGGCTACAATGAGCAGTTCTTC,CASPQRHGYNEQFF
once,TRBJ1-4,.,TRBV12-3/TRBV12-4,TGTGCCAGCACCACCCCGACCCAAATGGGAAAACTGTTTTTT,CASTTPTQMGKLFF
.,TRBJ1-5,.,TRBV21-1,TGTGCCAGCAGCAAAAACAGAAACAATCAGCCCCAGCATTTT,CASSKNRNNQPQHF
.,TRBJ2-5,.,TRBV5-1,TGCGCCAGCAGCCCCCTGACGACGCAAGAGACCCAGTACTTC,CASSPLTTQETQYF
.,TRBJ1-4,.,TRBV11-2,TGTGCCAGCAGCTTAAGAGGAGCGGGGACCGAAAAACTGTTTTTT,CASSLRGAGTEKLFF
.,TRBJ2-2,.,TRBV7-8,TGTGCCAGCAGCTCTCTAGTGCGGGAGAACACCGGGGAGCTGTTTTTT,CASSSLVRENTGELFF
.,TRBJ2-4,TRBD2,TRBV2,TGTGCCAGCAGCCCGGGAGGTCTCAAAAACATTCAGTACTTC,CASSPGGLKNIQYF
.,TRBJ2-2,.,TRBV6-1,TGTGCCAGCAGTCGTGGGGCCGGGGAGCTGTTTTTT,CASSRGAGELFF
.,TRBJ1-2,TRBD1,TRBV18,TGTGCCAGCTCACCAGACAGGGCCTATACTAACTATGGCTACACCTTC,CASSPDRAYTNYGYTF
.,TRBJ2-2,TRBD2,TRBV24-1,TGTGCCACCAGTGATTTTGGGACTAGAACCGGGGAGCTGTTTTTT,CATSDFGTRTGELFF
medium-sized,TRBJ2-3,.,TRBV6-1,TGTGCCAGCAGTGAAAGTCGGCAAGATACGCAGTATTTT,CASSESRQDTQYF
few,TRBJ1-5,.,TRBV6-1,TGTGCCAGCAGTGCCCAGAGAAATAGCAATCAGCCCCAGCATTTT,CASSAQRNSNQPQHF
.,TRBJ2-5,TRBD1,TRBV12-3/TRBV12-4,TGTGCCAGCAGTTTAGGGACAGGGGGGGAGACCCAGTACTTC,CASSLGTGGETQYF
few,TRBJ1-1,.,TRBV29-1,TGCAGCGTTGGAAGAAACACTGAAGCTTTCTTT,CSVGRNTEAFF
.,TRBJ2-7,.,TRBV5-1,TGCGCCAGCAGCTACTTCGACAGGAGGCCCTACGAGCAGTACTTC,CASSYFDRRPYEQYF
once,TRBJ2-3,TRBD2,TRBV7-2,TGTGCCAGCAGCATGGGACTAGCGGGGGGGAGGGCAGATACGCAGTATTTT,CASSMGLAGGRADTQYF
.,TRBJ2-2,TRBD2,TRBV10-3,TGTGCCATCAGTGACCGGACTAGCGGGGGGGGTAAGAACACCGGGGAGCTGTTTTTT,CAISDRTSGGGKNTGELFF
.,TRBJ2-3,.,TRBV2,TGTGCCAGCAGTGAGGGGGGCCAAGATACGCAGTATTTT,CASSEGGQDTQYF
medium-sized,TRBJ1-2,.,TRBV6-1,TGTGCCAGCACAGAATACTATGGCTACACCTTC,CASTEYYGYTF
.,TRBJ2-3,.,TRBV7-3,TGTGCCAGCAGCCGGGAGGGGGCCACGCTGGATACGCAGTATTTT,CASSREGATLDTQYF
.,TRBJ2-3,.,TRBV7-9,TGTGCCAGCAGCTCCTTAGGAAGCACAGATACGCAGTATTTT,CASSSLGSTDTQYF
.,TRBJ2-2,TRBD1,TRBV6-2/TRBV6-3,TGTGCCAGCAGTTACCCGGACAGGGGAAACACCGGGGAGCTGTTTTTT,CASSYPDRGNTGELFF
.,TRBJ1-1,TRBD1,TRBV7-3,TGTGCCAGCAGCTCGACAGGGGGCAGGACTGAAGCTTTCTTT,CASSSTGGRTEAFF
few,TRBJ1-6,TRBD1,TRBV18,TGTGCCAGCTCTTTGGACAGGGTAACTAATTCACCCCTCCACTTT,CASSLDRVTNSPLHF
few,TRBJ2-3,.,TRBV11-3,TGTGCCAGCAGCTACACAGATACGCAGTATTTT,CASSYTDTQYF
.,TRBJ1-2,.,TRBV19,TGTGCCAGTCGGGACACGGATAACTATGGCTACACCTTC,CASRDTDNYGYTF
.,TRBJ2-5,TRBD2,TRBV9,TGTGCCAGCAGCGTAGGGACTAGCGGGGGGGCGGAGACCCAGTACTTC,CASSVGTSGGAETQYF
few,TRBJ2-2,.,TRBV6-2/TRBV6-3,TGTGCCAGCAACCACCGGGCCAGAAACACCGGGGAGCTGTTTTTT,CASNHRARNTGELFF
once,TRBJ1-1,TRBD1,TRBV4-1,TGCGCCAGCAGCCAACGAACGACAGGGGACACTGAAGCTTTCTTT,CASSQRTTGDTEAFF
.,TRBJ2-1,.,TRBV20-1,TGCAGTGTTAGAGGCAGGGGCGTGAATGAGCAGTTCTTC,CSVRGRGVNEQFF
few,TRBJ1-5,.,TRBV10-3,TGTGCCATCAGTGAGTCGGGGGTAGAGGGGCAGCCCCAGCATTTT,CAISESGVEGQPQHF
few,TRBJ2-5,.,TRBV7-3,TGTGCCAGCAGCTTAGACTACCAAGAGACCCAGTACTTC,CASSLDYQETQYF
.,TRBJ1-1,.,TRBV6-5,TGTGCCAGCAGTTACTCGGGCGCGGAGCCAGGCACTGAAGCTTTCTTT,CASSYSGAEPGTEAFF